This entry lists 27 T cell receptor beta chains sequenced from one sample in a study of TIL therapy for anti-PD-1-resistant metastatic lung cancer. The immunoSEQ assay was v3. The method was immunoSEQ multiplex PCR; TCRdb's version includes in-frame clones alone and lacks a portion of them. This sample has around 55,000 clones, with about 81% found just once. Time point defined: pre-treatment sample, taken before nivolumab and TIL therapy. Sequenced material: blood, taken at baseline. These receptor sequences come from a person between 25 and 79 years old with non-small cell lung cancer.

This chain's CDR3 is CASSINTLSNEQFF. DNA for the CDR3: TGTGCCAGTAGTATTAACACCCTCTCCAATGAGCAGTTCTTC. The chain uses TRBV19 and TRBJ2-1; D remains ambiguous. CDR3 length: 14 residues. Trimming removed 3 bases at V and 6 bases at J, with 12 bases between. In germline, CDR1 is LNHDA, CDR2 SQIVND (reference sequence).

The chain uses TRBV10-1 and TRBJ2-3; D perhaps matches TRBD1 (5 bases). V gave up 2 bases and J gave up 5 bases, with 8 bases separating them. The CDR3 extends over 13 amino acids. Germline CDR1 and CDR2: WNHNN and SYGVQD (reference sequence). Written as DNA, the CDR3 is TGCGCCAGCAGTGAGAACAGGATAGATACGCAGTATTTT. Its protein product is CASSENRIDTQYF.

The V and J genes are TRBV24-1 and TRBJ1-4; 7 bases fit TRBD1. The CDR3 length is 16 residues. Per the germline V gene, CDR1 is KGHDR and CDR2 is SFDVKD. The J segment lost 8 bases and the V segment lost 2 bases, leaving 10 bases of the junction unmatched. CDR3 DNA: TGTGCCACCAGTGATTCGAAGACAGGGTCATACGAAAAACTGTTTTTT. It encodes CATSDSKTGSYEKLFF.

The sample holds a few counts of this clone. The genes are TRBV27 and TRBJ2-1, with 10 positions matching TRBD1. Germline V gives CDR1 MNHEY, CDR2 SMNVEV (reference sequence). The CDR3 contains 16 residues. V lost 3 bases to trimming and J lost 8 bases; unmatched junction nucleotides: 10. CDR3 nucleotides: TGTGCCAGCAGTTTCTTCCGGGACAGGGGTCCGGATGAGCAGTTCTTC. Translation: CASSFFRDRGPDEQFF.

This chain connects TRBV7-2 to TRBJ2-3, with 8 positions matching TRBD1. Germline V gene sequence: CDR1 SGHTA, CDR2 FQGNSA. Trimming cost V 3 bases and J 6 bases; bases outside gene matches: 14. This CDR3 region has 17 residues. CDR3 DNA sequence: TGTGCCAGCAGCTTGACCGGGACAGGCGCCCCACAGGATACGCAGTATTTT. Protein sequence: CASSLTGTGAPQDTQYF.

The V gene is TRBV18, the J gene TRBJ2-7, with 15 nucleotides matching TRBD2. Germline V gene lookup returns CDR1 KGHSH and CDR2 LQKENI. The CDR3 consists of 17 residues. V shed 0 bases, J shed 7 bases, and the junction held 7 bases outside the gene matches. CDR3 amino acids: CASSPPRTSGRAKEQYF. As DNA, the CDR3 is TGTGCCAGCTCACCACCGAGGACTAGCGGGAGGGCCAAAGAGCAGTACTTC.

This clone has only a few counts. The gene calls are TRBV14 and TRBJ2-1, with TRBD2 matching over 7 bases. The CDR3 extends over 17 amino acids. The V and J ends lost 3 bases and 0 bases, in that order; junction bases with no gene match: 8. Germline CDR1 and CDR2: SGHDN and FVKESK. The chain's CDR3 is CASSQDGGGSSYNEQFF. Written as DNA, the CDR3 is TGTGCCAGCAGCCAGGATGGGGGGGGGAGCTCCTACAATGAGCAGTTCTTC.

V is TRBV3-1 (or the pseudogene TRBV3-2) and J is TRBJ1-1; 10 bases line up with TRBD1. Germline lookup yields CDR1 LGHDT and CDR2 YNNKEL (reference sequence). There are 14 residues in the CDR3. Trimming at V came to 6 bases and at J to 9 bases, leaving 10 bases not matched to a gene. The CDR3 sequence: CASSDSDRGYKAFF. The DNA for the CDR3 is TGTGCCAGCAGTGACTCGGACAGGGGGTACAAAGCTTTCTTT.

This clone was recorded once. This chain joins TRBV18 and TRBJ2-5; the D is unclear. The CDR3 has 13 amino acids. Germline V CDR1 and CDR2: KGHSH, LQKENI. V lost 2 bases and J lost 1, with 5 bases in between. Here the CDR3 DNA reads TGTGCCAGCTCACCAGACATCCAAGAGACCCAGTACTTC. Encoded protein: CASSPDIQETQYF.

V is TRBV5-1 and J is TRBJ2-3, with 10 bases lining up with TRBD2. Germline CDR1 SGHRS, CDR2 YFSETQ. Trimming removed 0 bases from V and 0 bases from J; junction bases left unmatched: 7. The CDR3 is 18 residues long. The CDR3 DNA follows: TGCGCCAGCAGCTTGGGGACCATAGCGGGGGGTAGCACAGATACGCAGTATTTT. Encoded protein: CASSLGTIAGGSTDTQYF.

The rearrangement links TRBV24-1 to TRBJ2-3; 8 bases map to TRBD1. Germline assignment: CDR1 KGHDR and CDR2 SFDVKD. Trimming at V came to 4 bases and at J to 1 base, leaving 6 bases not matched to a gene. The CDR3 runs 16 residues. The CDR3 region is CATSENRGSGTDTQYF. In DNA, the CDR3 is TGTGCCACCAGTGAAAACAGGGGGTCGGGCACAGATACGCAGTATTTT.

V is TRBV10-2 and J is TRBJ2-7; 8 bases are a match to TRBD1. With 7 bases clipped from V and 3 bases from J, the junction kept 8 bases outside the gene matches. The V gene's germline CDR1 is WSHSY and CDR2 SAAADI. This CDR3 region has 14 residues. CDR3 bases: TGCGCCAGCAAATCGGACAGGGTGGGCTACGAGCAGTACTTC. It yields the protein CASKSDRVGYEQYF.

The chain carries TRBV6-6 and TRBJ2-7; the D is unclear. There are 15 residues in the CDR3. In germline, CDR1 is MNHNY, CDR2 SVGAGI (reference sequence). V was shortened by 6 bases and J by 5 bases, with 20 bases between the two germline ends. The CDR3 DNA sequence: TGTGCCAGCAGCCTCCCAGGTGAGATCAAACACGAGCAGTACTTC. It is translated as CASSLPGEIKHEQYF.

This chain uses TRBV11-1 with TRBJ2-5; 7 nucleotides line up with TRBD2. This CDR3 has 16 residues. V was pared by 8 bases and J by 5 bases, with 17 bases of the junction left unmatched. Per germline, CDR1 SGHAT and CDR2 FQDESV (reference sequence). CDR3 bases: TGTGCCAGCTCGAACCACCCCGGGACTAAACTTGAGACCCAGTACTTC. The encoded protein is CASSNHPGTKLETQYF.

By sample fraction, this clone is medium-sized. The chain combines TRBV7-3 with TRBJ2-3; either TRBD1 or TRBD2 may fit D (6 bases each). The CDR3 runs 16 residues. Trimming took off 0 bases at V and 2 bases at J, with 12 bases between the two ends. Germline V gives CDR1 SGHTA, CDR2 FQGTGA. CDR3 sequence: CASSLTGASVTDTQYF. The DNA of the CDR3 is TGTGCCAGCAGCTTAACGGGGGCTAGCGTCACAGATACGCAGTATTTT. Variable domain in full (rest from reference TRBV7-3 and TRBJ2-3): GAGVSQTPSNKVTEKGKYVELRCDPISGHTALYWYRQSLGQGPEFLIYFQGTGAADDSGLPNDRFFAVRPEGSVSTLKIQRTERGDSAVYLCASSLTGASVTDTQYFGPGTRLTVL.

This clone was recorded only once. The V call is TRBV30, the J call TRBJ1-6; 7 bases align to TRBD1. J gave up 2 bases and V 8 bases, and 6 bases lay outside the gene matches. Germline CDR1 is GTSNPN and CDR2 is SVGIG (reference sequence). The CDR3 loop spans 14 amino acids. The CDR3 DNA sequence: TGTGCCGGAGACAGGGTGCCCTATAATTCACCCCTCCACTTT. This gives the protein CAGDRVPYNSPLHF.

The chain has TRBV10-1 and TRBJ1-2, with a weak D call TRBD1 (6 bases). Deletions cut 0 bases from V and 4 bases from J, with 12 bases between. Germline lookup yields CDR1 WNHNN and CDR2 SYGVQD (reference sequence). This CDR3 contains 15 residues. The CDR3 DNA reads as TGCGCCAGCAGTGAGTCAAGAGGGGGATTCTATGGCTACACCTTC. Its protein product is CASSESRGGFYGYTF.

V and J are TRBV28 and TRBJ2-5, with TRBD2 as a possible D gene (6 bases). The V end was cut by 10 bases, the J end by 5 bases, with 17 bases between. Germline CDR1 MDHEN, CDR2 SYDVKM. The CDR3 covers 13 residues. CDR3 in amino acids: CATKRRGWETQYF. Written as DNA, the CDR3 is TGTGCCACCAAACGCCGGGGGTGGGAGACCCAGTACTTC.

This clone has more than one count but fewer than ten. V is TRBV7-9 and J is TRBJ2-1; the D gene is possibly TRBD2 (7 bases). In germline, CDR1 is SEHNR, CDR2 FQNEAQ (reference sequence). There are 16 residues in the CDR3. Trimming stripped 5 bases from V and 4 bases from J, with 18 bases between. The CDR3 is CASSHVGGRSYNEQFF. DNA of the CDR3: TGTGCCAGCAGCCACGTCGGGGGGCGTAGTTACAATGAGCAGTTCTTC.

The chain links TRBV6-2 or TRBV6-3 to TRBJ2-7; weak D call: TRBD2 (6 bases). Germline loops: CDR1 MNHEY, CDR2 SVGEGT. The ends were cut back, 0 bases at V and 0 bases at J, with 9 bases in the middle. The CDR3 covers 15 residues. As DNA, the CDR3 is TGTGCCAGCAGTTACTCGGTGCGGGGCTCCTACGAGCAGTACTTC. This translates into CASSYSVRGSYEQYF.

The V call is TRBV5-1, the J call TRBJ2-7; D uncertain. The V end lost 4 bases, the J end lost 3 bases, and 5 bases lay between the germline ends. CDR1 SGHRS and CDR2 YFSETQ come from the germline V gene. This CDR3 spans 11 amino acids. The CDR3 reads CASSEYYEQYF. The CDR3 bases are TGCGCCAGCAGCGAGTACTACGAGCAGTACTTC.

This clone was detected once. V usage is TRBV4-1 and J usage is TRBJ2-1, with 8 bases identical to TRBD2. Per the germline V gene, CDR1 is MGHRA and CDR2 is YSYEKL. This CDR3 comprises 17 residues. The V gene end was trimmed by 4 bases and the J gene end by 2 bases; junction bases not matched to a gene: 10. This chain's CDR3 is CASSLGSGGRTYNEQFF. CDR3 DNA: TGCGCCAGCAGCCTCGGGAGCGGGGGAAGGACCTACAATGAGCAGTTCTTC.

The V gene is TRBV7-9, the J gene TRBJ2-3, with D uncertain. Germline CDR1 is SEHNR and CDR2 is FQNEAQ (reference sequence). V shed 5 bases and J shed 2 bases, with 14 bases lying between them. The CDR3 consists of 15 residues. DNA of the CDR3: TGTGCCAGCAGCCCCAACATAGGTCTCACAGATACGCAGTATTTT. Translating it yields CASSPNIGLTDTQYF.

This chain joins TRBV18 and TRBJ1-2; D gene ambiguous. Germline CDR1 is KGHSH and CDR2 is LQKENI. Trimming took off 6 bases at V and 2 bases at J, with 10 bases between the two ends. This CDR3 has 13 amino acids. The CDR3 here is CASSETENYGYTF. CDR3 nucleotide sequence: TGTGCCAGCTCCGAAACAGAGAACTATGGCTACACCTTC.

This clone showed up just a few times. The gene calls are TRBV2 and TRBJ2-1; 9 bases line up with TRBD1. In germline, CDR1 is SNHLY, CDR2 FYNNEI. With V trimmed by 4 bases and J by 7 bases, 8 bases remained unmatched. The CDR3 totals 15 residues. The DNA of the CDR3 is TGTGCCAGCAGTGCAATACAGGGGGCGGGGAATGAGCAGTTCTTC. Its translation: CASSAIQGAGNEQFF.

The chain joins TRBV7-9 to TRBJ2-3; D is perhaps TRBD1 (5 bases). This CDR3 region has 13 residues. Germline values: CDR1 SEHNR, CDR2 FQNEAQ (reference sequence). Trimming removed 3 bases from V and 3 bases from J, with 7 bases in between. For the CDR3, the DNA is TGTGCCAGCAGCTTTTCAGGGACAGATACGCAGTATTTT. Residues: CASSFSGTDTQYF.

This chain uses TRBV6-5 with TRBJ2-1; maybe TRBD2 (6 bases). The CDR3 is 14 amino acids. The germline CDR1 and CDR2 sequences are MNHEY and SVGAGI. With 7 bases removed from V and 0 bases from J, the gap between germline ends came to 10 bases. The CDR3 reads CASMGLYSYNEQFF. CDR3 nucleotide sequence: TGTGCCAGCATGGGACTCTACTCCTACAATGAGCAGTTCTTC.